Sequencing of this T cell receptor (beta chain) was carried out in a study of cytomegalovirus exposure and HLA in healthy donors. The PCR was carried out with 60 Vbeta primers and 13 Jbeta primers. TCRdb's copy holds only in-frame clones and misses some; the assay was immunoSEQ multiplex PCR. The data show 55,000 to 75,000 clones, approximately 77% seen once. V was clipped by 2 bases and J by 1 base; unmatched bases: 5. Germline-derived CDR1 and CDR2 are LNHNV and YYDKDF (reference sequence). The CDR3 loop spans 16 amino acids. J is TRBJ2-4 and V is TRBV15, with 7 positions matching TRBD1. Sequenced: PBMCs. This TCR came from a woman in her twenties or thirties in good health and CMV-seropositive. The CDR3 nucleotides read TGTGCCACCAGCAGACAAACAGGGGTTGCCAAAAACATTCAGTACTTC. Encoded protein: CATSRQTGVAKNIQYF. Variable domain in full (rest from reference TRBV15 and TRBJ2-4): DAMVIQNPRYQVTQFGKPVTLSCSQTLNHNVMYWYQQKSSQAPKLLFHYYDKDFNNEADTPDNFQSRRPNTSFCFLDIRSPGLGDTAMYLCATSRQTGVAKNIQYFGAGTRLSVL.